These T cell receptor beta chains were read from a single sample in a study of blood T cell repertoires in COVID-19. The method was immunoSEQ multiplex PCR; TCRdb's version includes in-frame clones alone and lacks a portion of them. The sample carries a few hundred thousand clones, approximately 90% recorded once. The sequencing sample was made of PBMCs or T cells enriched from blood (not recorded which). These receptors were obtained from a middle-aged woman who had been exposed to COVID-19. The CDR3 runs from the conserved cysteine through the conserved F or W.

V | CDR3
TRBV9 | CASSEGDRDSGNTIYF
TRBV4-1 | CASSHPTVKNTEAFF
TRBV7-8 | CASSLSGGEQYF
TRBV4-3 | CASSQSAGANVLTF
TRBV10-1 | CASSEGGIETQYF
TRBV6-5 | CASWETGGNQPQHF
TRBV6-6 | CASSYSQGTPEAFF
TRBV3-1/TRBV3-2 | CASSQDVVFGNTIYF
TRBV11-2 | CASSPIAGGHSGPADTQYF
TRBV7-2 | CASRPDSRDEQFF
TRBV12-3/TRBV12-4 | CASSRGGMAFF
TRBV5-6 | CASSPMGRYEQYF
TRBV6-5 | CAAGPRGGKETQYF
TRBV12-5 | CASGWGLAGGEQFF
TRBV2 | CASSDTGVMNTEAFF
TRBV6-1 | CASSEVVTTRPAQHF
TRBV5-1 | CASSLVLTSFDEQFF
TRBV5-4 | CASSQGLNEQFF
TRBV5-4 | CASSPGTSGSKEQYF
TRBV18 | CASSPRDRPYEQYF
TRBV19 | CAGSARSGNTIYF
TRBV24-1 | CATSGKSTGAYGYTF
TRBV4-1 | CASSQGGLMGDEQFF
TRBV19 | CASSIGHDGGAGYTF
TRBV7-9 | CASREGPYEQYF
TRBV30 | CAWSAGLQQPQHF
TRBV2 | CASSKDRGGTDTQYF
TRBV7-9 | CASSAGLSGNTIYF
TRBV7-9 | CASSIGDTGTDTQYF
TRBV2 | CASQLAFQPIQYF
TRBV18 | CASSKNPGEDYGYTF
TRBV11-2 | CASSLAGGAMNTEAFF
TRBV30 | CAWSVSSGASSGNTIYF
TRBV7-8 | CASSPGQGAGKNQPQHF
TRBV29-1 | CSVIGGVAYEQYF